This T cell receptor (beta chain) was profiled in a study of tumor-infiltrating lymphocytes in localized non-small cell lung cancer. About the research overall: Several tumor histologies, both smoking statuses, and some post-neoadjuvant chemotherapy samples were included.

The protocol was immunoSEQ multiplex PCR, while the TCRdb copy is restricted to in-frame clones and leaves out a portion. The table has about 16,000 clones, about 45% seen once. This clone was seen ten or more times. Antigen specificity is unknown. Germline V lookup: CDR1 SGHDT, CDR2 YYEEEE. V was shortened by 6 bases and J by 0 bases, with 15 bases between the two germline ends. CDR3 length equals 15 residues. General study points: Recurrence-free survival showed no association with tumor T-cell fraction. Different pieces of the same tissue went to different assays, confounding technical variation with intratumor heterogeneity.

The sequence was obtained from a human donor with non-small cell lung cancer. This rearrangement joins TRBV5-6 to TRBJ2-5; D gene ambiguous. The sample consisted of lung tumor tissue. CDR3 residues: CASTWRRQNQETQYF. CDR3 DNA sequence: TGTGCCAGCACCTGGCGTAGGCAGAACCAAGAGACCCAGTACTTC.